What follows are 5 T cell receptor beta chains derived from one specimen sequenced in a study of T cells in Graves' hyperthyroidism and ophthalmopathy. Using RNA transcripts as the source, TCR beta CDR3 regions were amplified. HTBI primers were used for first-round RT-PCR of the TCR CDR3. Each CDR3 protein gets one entry after TCRdb re-called the multiplex PCR reads with MiXCR. The profile shows 95,000 to 110,000 distinct CDR3 sequences, roughly 15% of them singletons. The specimen sequenced was blood. These receptor sequences come from a woman in her forties or fifties with Graves' hyperthyroidism.

This clonotype was counted a few times. The rearrangement links TRBV27 to TRBJ2-7; the match to TRBD2 covers 7 bases. CDR1 is MNHEY and CDR2 is SMNVEV in the germline V gene (reference sequence). V was pared by 5 bases and J by 0 bases, with 16 bases of the junction left unmatched. The CDR3 is 18 amino acids. CDR3 DNA sequence: TGTGCCAGCAGTCCTACCACCCTGACTAGCAGATACTCCTACGAGCAGTACGTC. Its translation is CASSPTTLTSRYSYEQYV.

This clonotype showed up many times. This chain links TRBV3-1 with TRBJ1-1; D is perhaps TRBD1 (6 bases). This CDR3 has 18 amino acids. The V gene lost 0 bases and the J gene lost 3 bases, with 20 bases spanning the gap. Per the germline V gene, CDR1 is LGHDT and CDR2 is YNNKEL (reference sequence). CDR3 coding DNA: TGTGCCAGCAGCCAAGATTACGGGGGGGGCGCAGGGGACACTGAAGCTTTCTTT. As protein: CASSQDYGGGAGDTEAFF.

This clonotype has a count of ten or more. The J gene is TRBJ2-1, the V gene TRBV11-1; D not resolved. Germline loops: CDR1 SGHAT, CDR2 FQDESV (reference sequence). V was pared by 1 base and J by 10 bases, with 8 bases between. This CDR3 has 12 residues. The chain's CDR3 is CASSLETPEQFF. The CDR3 coding sequence is TGTGCCAGCAGCTTAGAGACACCCGAGCAGTTCTTC.

This clonotype came up many times. The V gene is TRBV5-8, the J gene TRBJ1-3; D perhaps matches TRBD1 (5 bases). The V gene lost 2 bases and the J gene lost 7 bases, with 13 bases spanning the gap. The CDR3 sequence is 14 residues long. Germline-derived CDR1 and CDR2 are SGHTS and YDEGEE. CDR3 bases: TGTGCCAGCAGCTTACCGGGACGGCAGAACACCATATATTTT. It translates to CASSLPGRQNTIYF.

The count of this clonotype is one. The chain couples TRBV20-1 to TRBJ2-7; D may correspond to TRBD1 or TRBD2 (7 bases each). With 6 bases removed from V and 4 bases from J, the gap between germline ends came to 22 bases. The CDR3 runs to 15 residues. Germline V CDR1 and CDR2: DFQATT, SNEGSKA (reference sequence). The CDR3 DNA reads TGCAGTGCCCAGGGGGGGGGGACGGATTTTTACGAGCAGTACTTC. The encoded protein is CSAQGGGTDFYEQYF.